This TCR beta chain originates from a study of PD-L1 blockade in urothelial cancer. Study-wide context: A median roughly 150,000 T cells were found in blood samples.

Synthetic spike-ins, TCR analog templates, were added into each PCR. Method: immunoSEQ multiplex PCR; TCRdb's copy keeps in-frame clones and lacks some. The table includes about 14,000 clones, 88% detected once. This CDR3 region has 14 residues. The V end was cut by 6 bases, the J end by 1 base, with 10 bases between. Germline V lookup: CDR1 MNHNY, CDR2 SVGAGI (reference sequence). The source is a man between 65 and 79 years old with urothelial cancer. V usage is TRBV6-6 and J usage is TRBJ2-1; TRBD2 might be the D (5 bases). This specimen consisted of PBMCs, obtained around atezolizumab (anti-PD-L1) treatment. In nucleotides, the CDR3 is TGTGCCAGCAGCTACGACTATTCCTACAATGAGCAGTTCTTC. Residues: CASSYDYSYNEQFF.